The 11 T cell receptor beta chains listed next were all sequenced from one sample in a study of blood T cell repertoires in COVID-19. Sequenced by immunoSEQ multiplex PCR; TCRdb stores in-frame clones only, minus some. The table lists about 270,000 clones, just under 90% of them singletons. The material sequenced was PBMCs or T cells enriched from blood (not recorded which). The receptors here all came from a woman in her twenties or thirties with acute COVID-19.

The J gene is TRBJ1-5, the V gene TRBV28; the match to TRBD1 covers 7 bases. V lost 6 bases and J lost 1; bases outside the gene matches: 3. CDR1 and CDR2 from the germline V gene are MDHEN and SYDVKM. The CDR3 extends over 14 amino acids. The CDR3 bases are TGTGCCAGCAGGACAGGGATGAGCAATCAGCCCCAGCATTTT. It encodes CASRTGMSNQPQHF. The complete variable domain, with remaining parts taken from reference TRBV28 and TRBJ1-5, reads DVKVTQSSRYLVKRTGEKVFLECVQDMDHENMFWYRQDPGLGLRLIYFSYDVKMKEKGDIPEGYSVSREKKERFSLILESASTNQTSMYLCASRTGMSNQPQHFGDGTRLSIL.

The rearrangement joins TRBV13 to TRBJ2-7, with TRBD2 identical over 8 bases. V was pared by 5 bases and J by 2 bases, with 2 bases of the junction left unmatched. From germline, CDR1 is PRHDT and CDR2 FYEKMQ (reference sequence). The CDR3 runs 13 residues. The CDR3 region is CASSKGLAYEQYF. For the CDR3, the DNA is TGTGCCAGCAGCAAGGGACTAGCCTACGAGCAGTACTTC.

The chain has TRBV24-1 and TRBJ2-2; 11 bases line up with TRBD2. CDR1 is KGHDR, CDR2 SFDVKD, per germline. CDR3 length: 14 residues. Losses at the gene ends were 9 bases for V and 6 bases for J; bases not matched to a gene: 5. CDR3 amino acids: CATRGLADAGELFF. The CDR3 DNA is TGTGCCACCCGGGGACTAGCGGATGCCGGGGAGCTGTTTTTT.

The CDR3 spells CASSPRGQGEETQYF. The DNA for the CDR3 is TGTGCCAGCTCACCTCGGGGACAGGGCGAAGAGACCCAGTACTTC. The chain joins TRBV18 to TRBJ2-5, with 9 bases aligning to TRBD1. The CDR3 extends over 15 amino acids. Looked up from germline, CDR1 is KGHSH and CDR2 is LQKENI. After removal of 3 bases from V and 3 bases from J, the junction contained 5 bases not matched to a gene.

This clone was counted only a few times. The chain's CDR3 is CASSILFSQGRHEQYF. CDR3 coding DNA: TGTGCCAGTAGTATCCTATTTAGCCAGGGTCGACACGAGCAGTACTTC. The J gene is TRBJ2-7, the V gene TRBV19, with D tentatively TRBD1 (5 bases). V lost 3 bases, J lost 5 bases, and 20 bases lay in between. This CDR3 region has 16 residues. Germline lookup yields CDR1 LNHDA and CDR2 SQIVND (reference sequence).

The chain couples TRBV6-1 to TRBJ2-7; tentative D call: TRBD2 (5 bases). Trimming pared 2 bases from V and 5 bases from J, leaving 19 bases between. In germline, CDR1 is MNHNS, CDR2 SASEGT. The CDR3 is 16 residues long. CDR3 bases: TGTGCCAGCAGTGAATATATCCTAGCCAGGCCAAACGAGCAGTACTTC. Protein product: CASSEYILARPNEQYF.

The chain is built from TRBV11-2 and TRBJ2-7; the match to TRBD1 covers 7 bases. The CDR3 is made up of 16 amino acids. Germline V gene data show CDR1 as SGHAT and CDR2 as FQNNGV. Trimming took 6 bases from V and 5 from J; bases not matched to a gene: 16. The CDR3 loop reads CASRHNRGRISHEQYF. Here the CDR3 DNA reads TGTGCCAGCAGGCATAACAGGGGAAGAATATCCCACGAGCAGTACTTC.

This chain links TRBV15 with TRBJ1-6, with D uncertain. This CDR3 has 15 residues. Germline-derived CDR1 and CDR2 are LNHNV and YYDKDF (reference sequence). Trimming took 5 bases from V and 9 from J, leaving 17 bases between them. The CDR3 bases are TGTGCCACCAGCGGTAGGAGAGATCCTATTTCACCCCTCCACTTT. Translating it yields CATSGRRDPISPLHF.

About this clone itself: One end of the junction varies from germline; a read error may be responsible. The same CDR3 can be traced to other DNA sequences in this sample. The chain employs TRBV28 and TRBJ1-5; 8 positions match TRBD1. The CDR3 sequence is 12 residues long. The V gene's germline CDR1 is MDHEN and CDR2 SYDVKM. The CDR3 region has the DNA TGTGCCAGCTCAGGGGGCAACCAGCCCCAGCATTTT. It codes for CASSGGNQPQHF.

The J gene is TRBJ1-6, the V gene TRBV7-8; TRBD1 might be the D (5 bases). Germline CDR1 reads SGHVS; CDR2 reads FQNEAQ. The V end was cut by 7 bases, the J end by 13 bases, with 20 bases between. CDR3 size: 14 residues. CDR3 in amino acids: CASTPAGVDRPLHF. The CDR3, as DNA: TGTGCCAGCACACCGGCGGGGGTTGATAGGCCCCTCCACTTT.

The rearrangement uses TRBV3-1 (or the pseudogene TRBV3-2) and TRBJ2-7; 12 positions match TRBD1. CDR1 LGHDT and CDR2 YNNKEL come from the germline V gene (reference sequence). The CDR3 totals 17 residues. V dropped 4 bases and J dropped 2; count of bases not matched to a gene: 9. CDR3 bases: TGTGCCAGCAGCCTAAGTGGGACAGGGGGCGACGCCTACGAGCAGTACTTC. This encodes CASSLSGTGGDAYEQYF.